One sample yielded the 24 T cell receptor beta chains listed below, sequenced in a study of T cell responses to AZD1222 COVID-19 vaccine. Clones were sequenced by immunoSEQ multiplex PCR, and TCRdb holds only the in-frame ones, with some missing. Of tens of thousands of clones listed, about nine tenths are singletons. The source was peripheral blood, collected 28 days after the second AZD1222 dose. These receptors originate from an adult who received the AZD1222 COVID-19 vaccine.

The rearrangement links TRBV28 to TRBJ1-2; D unresolved. Between the trimmed V and J ends, which lost 5 bases and 6 bases, there was a span of 10 bases. The CDR3 consists of 12 residues. CDR1 and CDR2 (germline): MDHEN, SYDVKM. CDR3 protein: CASSPLPNGYTF. The CDR3, as DNA: TGTGCCAGCAGTCCCCTCCCCAATGGCTACACCTTC.

This clone has a handful of counts. This chain links TRBV24-1 with TRBJ2-7; D uncertain. The CDR3 extends over 15 amino acids. Trimming pared 5 bases from V and 4 bases from J, leaving 17 bases between. Germline V gene data show CDR1 as KGHDR and CDR2 as SFDVKD. The CDR3 DNA is TGTGCCACCAGTGTGTCCCCCACTTGCGGTTACGAGCAGTACTTC. Translated: CATSVSPTCGYEQYF.

The J gene is TRBJ2-3, the V gene TRBV4-1; TRBD2 matches 13 bases. There are 16 residues in the CDR3. The germline CDR1 and CDR2 sequences are MGHRA and YSYEKL. The V and J ends lost 4 bases and 2 bases, in that order; junction bases with no gene match: 3. CDR3 protein: CASSLTSGGSTDTQYF. The CDR3 DNA follows: TGCGCCAGCAGCCTGACTAGCGGGGGGTCCACAGATACGCAGTATTTT.

V usage is TRBV5-8 and J usage is TRBJ2-7; 9 bases align to TRBD2. This CDR3 has 14 residues. The germline gives CDR1 SGHTS, CDR2 YDEGEE. The ends lost 5 bases at V and 1 base at J; junction bases unmatched: 4. This CDR3 is CASRYTSGSYEQYF. The CDR3 DNA follows: TGTGCCAGCAGATATACTAGCGGGTCCTACGAGCAGTACTTC.

The V call is TRBV23-1, the J call TRBJ1-5; D gene unclear. TRBV23-1 is an ORF, and what it does is uncertain. CDR3 size: 16 residues. V was trimmed by 2 bases and J by 0 bases, leaving 11 bases between them. In DNA form, the CDR3 reads TGCGCCAGCAGTCAAGGTATACACTATAGCAATCAGCCCCAGCATTTT. Protein product: CASSQGIHYSNQPQHF.

V gene TRBV7-6 combines with J gene TRBJ2-3, with D possibly called TRBD1 or TRBD2 (7 bases each). V shed 5 bases and J shed 1 base, with 16 bases lying between them. The germline CDR1 and CDR2 sequences are SGHVS and FNYEAQ. This CDR3 has 16 amino acids. The CDR3 region is CASSPGGGAGTDTQYF. In DNA, the CDR3 is TGTGCCAGCAGCCCAGGGGGGGGCGCGGGCACAGATACGCAGTATTTT.

CDR3 DNA: TGTGCCAGCAGCTCCGGGTCTAGAGGGGAGACCCAGTACTTC. Amino acids: CASSSGSRGETQYF. The V and J genes are TRBV7-3 and TRBJ2-5; D is possibly TRBD2 (5 bases). This CDR3 has 14 residues. Germline V gene data show CDR1 as SGHTA and CDR2 as FQGTGA. V was cut by 4 bases and J by 5 bases, with 14 bases left in between.

The chain joins TRBV11-3 to TRBJ2-7; no clear D. The CDR3 length is 13 residues. The V gene lost 1 base and the J gene lost 1 base, with 5 bases spanning the gap. Germline CDR1 and CDR2: SGHNT and YENEEA. The CDR3 spells CASSLGQSYEQYF. CDR3 coding DNA: TGTGCCAGCAGCTTAGGCCAGTCCTACGAGCAGTACTTC.

In its sample, this clone was seen once. The V and J genes are TRBV12-3 or TRBV12-4 and TRBJ1-5; 10 bases match TRBD1. The CDR3 consists of 13 residues. The ends lost 7 bases at V and 6 bases at J; junction bases unmatched: 3. The CDR3 sequence is CASKTGGGQPQHF. The CDR3 DNA follows: TGTGCCAGCAAGACAGGGGGCGGTCAGCCCCAGCATTTT.

The V gene is TRBV2, the J gene TRBJ1-1; 8 nucleotides line up with TRBD1. Germline loops: CDR1 SNHLY, CDR2 FYNNEI. The J segment lost 5 bases and the V segment lost 6 bases, leaving 11 bases of the junction unmatched. There are 15 residues in the CDR3. CDR3 nucleotide sequence: TGTGCCAGCAGATTCAGGACAGGGAGGAGGACTGAAGCTTTCTTT. This encodes CASRFRTGRRTEAFF.

CDR3 coding DNA: TGTGCCTGGAGCAGCGCCAATCAGCCCCAGCATTTT. This codes for CAWSSANQPQHF. The J gene is TRBJ1-5, the V gene TRBV30; D not resolved. The V end lost 3 bases, the J end lost 3 bases, and 6 bases lay between the germline ends. Germline CDR1 GTSNPN, CDR2 SVGIG (reference sequence). This CDR3 spans 12 amino acids.

This clone has only one observation. V gene TRBV5-4 combines with J gene TRBJ1-1; 7 bases are shared with TRBD1. CDR3 size: 14 residues. The V gene's germline CDR1 is SGHNT and CDR2 YYREEE (reference sequence). The trim removed 2 bases at V and 7 bases at J, leaving 8 bases unmatched. The CDR3 sequence is CASSLGQAVVEAFF. CDR3 nucleotide sequence: TGTGCCAGCAGCTTAGGACAGGCAGTGGTTGAAGCTTTCTTT.

The chain couples TRBV5-1 to TRBJ2-7, with TRBD1 matching 8 bases. Looked up from germline, CDR1 is SGHRS and CDR2 is YFSETQ. V trimming: 4 bases; J trimming: 2 bases; junction bases outside the gene matches: 8. The CDR3 extends over 15 amino acids. CDR3 protein: CASSGGQATAYEQYF. CDR3 nucleotides: TGCGCCAGCAGCGGGGGACAGGCGACCGCCTACGAGCAGTACTTC. Full variable domain (missing parts from reference TRBV5-1 and TRBJ2-7): KAGVTQTPRYLIKTRGQQVTLSCSPISGHRSVSWYQQTPGQGLQFLFEYFSETQRNKGNFPGRFSGRQFSNSRSEMNVSTLELGDSALYLCASSGGQATAYEQYFGPGTRLTVT.

The chain joins TRBV25-1 to TRBJ1-2; D unclear. The CDR3 spans 12 residues. The germline V and J ends were trimmed by 2 bases and 6 bases, with 7 bases remaining between them. The germline CDR1 and CDR2 sequences are MGHDK and SYGVNS. The CDR3 DNA reads as TGTGCCAGCAGTGAACGAGCGGATGGCTACACCTTC. This encodes CASSERADGYTF.

With regard to this clone: Its ends do not fully match the called genes, so a read error is possible. J is TRBJ2-3 and V is TRBV10-1; D is possibly TRBD2 (7 bases). The CDR3 runs 12 residues. CDR1 WNHNN and CDR2 SYGVQD come from the germline V gene (reference sequence). In DNA form, the CDR3 reads TGCGCCAGGAGTGCGGGGGCGGATACGCAGTATTTT. It is translated as CARSAGADTQYF.

The CDR3 coding sequence is TGTGCCAGCAGCCGGACAGAGAACTATGGCTACACCTTC. This encodes CASSRTENYGYTF. V and J are TRBV13 and TRBJ1-2, with D perhaps matching TRBD1 (6 bases). Looked up from germline, CDR1 is PRHDT and CDR2 is FYEKMQ (reference sequence). V dropped 5 bases and J dropped 2 bases, with 9 bases sitting between them. CDR3 length: 13 amino acids.

This rearrangement joins TRBV4-3 to TRBJ2-7; maybe TRBD1 (6 bases). The CDR3 consists of 15 residues. The germline V gene encodes CDR1 LGHNA and CDR2 YSLEER. Trimming took off 1 base at V and 0 bases at J, with 10 bases between the two ends. The CDR3 DNA reads as TGCGCCAGCAGCCAAGGGACAGCGTACTCCTACGAGCAGTACTTC. This sequence encodes CASSQGTAYSYEQYF.

The chain recombines TRBV13 with TRBJ2-1, with D possibly matching TRBD2 (5 bases). CDR1 PRHDT and CDR2 FYEKMQ come from the germline V gene (reference sequence). Between the trimmed V and J ends, which lost 6 bases and 0 bases, there was a span of 9 bases. CDR3 length: 14 residues. The CDR3 DNA follows: TGTGCCAGCAGTTGGACTTTCTCCTACAATGAGCAGTTCTTC. Translation: CASSWTFSYNEQFF.

The chain joins TRBV5-1 to TRBJ2-7; 7 bases match TRBD1. The CDR3 has 16 amino acids. V shed 3 bases and J 1 base; nucleotides not matched to a gene: 10. Per germline, CDR1 SGHRS and CDR2 YFSETQ. DNA for the CDR3: TGCGCCAGCAGCTCTGGCCGGACAGGACTTTCCTACGAGCAGTACTTC. Its translation: CASSSGRTGLSYEQYF.

This chain connects TRBV11-2 to TRBJ2-1; the match to TRBD2 covers 10 bases. This CDR3 comprises 18 residues. The germline gives CDR1 SGHAT, CDR2 FQNNGV. With 0 bases clipped from V and 2 bases from J, the junction kept 7 bases outside the gene matches. CDR3 in amino acids: CASSLDGRAGGPYNEQFF. The DNA of the CDR3 is TGTGCCAGCAGCTTAGACGGTAGAGCGGGAGGGCCCTACAATGAGCAGTTCTTC.

The V gene is TRBV5-1, the J gene TRBJ2-3, with 10 bases matching TRBD1. Germline assignment: CDR1 SGHRS and CDR2 YFSETQ. CDR3 length equals 16 residues. After removal of 4 bases from V and 0 bases from J, the junction contained 5 bases not matched to a gene. CDR3 DNA sequence: TGCGCCAGCAGCACCGGGACAGGGGCTAGCACAGATACGCAGTATTTT. It specifies CASSTGTGASTDTQYF.

This sequence joins TRBV6-5 and TRBJ1-1, with D maybe TRBD1 (5 bases). CDR1 is MNHEY and CDR2 is SVGAGI in the germline V gene. CDR3 size: 13 residues. V lost 5 bases and J lost 6, with 13 bases in between. The CDR3 sequence: CASSRAGRAEAFF. In DNA form, the CDR3 reads TGTGCCAGCAGTCGGGCAGGGCGGGCTGAAGCTTTCTTT.

The chain has TRBV5-1 and TRBJ2-5; 7 bases are shared with TRBD1. Germline trimming cut 0 bases from V and 2 bases from J; bases unmatched to any gene: 7. The CDR3 covers 16 residues. Germline CDR1 reads SGHRS; CDR2 reads YFSETQ. The CDR3 here is CASSLAFGTAQETQYF. The CDR3 DNA follows: TGCGCCAGCAGCTTGGCCTTTGGGACAGCACAAGAGACCCAGTACTTC.

The gene calls are TRBV5-4 and TRBJ1-1; D is unclear. The CDR3 spans 12 residues. Trimming stripped 1 base from V and 0 bases from J, with 1 base between. Germline V lookup: CDR1 SGHNT, CDR2 YYREEE (reference sequence). As DNA, the CDR3 is TGTGCCAGCAGCTTGTTGAACACTGAAGCTTTCTTT. Translated, it gives CASSLLNTEAFF. Together with reference TRBV5-4 and TRBJ1-1, the CDR3 gives the full variable domain: ETGVTQSPTHLIKTRGQQVTLRCSSQSGHNTVSWYQQALGQGPQFIFQYYREEENGRGNFPPRFSGLQFPNYSSELNVNALELDDSALYLCASSLLNTEAFFGQGTRLTVV.